This is a list of T cell receptor beta chains from one sample in a study of molecular identifiers for immune sequencing clone quantification. TCRdb analysed the PCR reads with MiXCR anew, one entry per CDR3 protein. The data contain about 97,000 distinct CDR3 sequences, 35% of them singletons. The sample was naive CD8+ T cells from blood, with Jurkat cell RNA spiked in. The receptors originated from a human donor in good health. Some libraries in this study had Jurkat cell RNA spiked in. CDR3s include the opening cysteine and the closing phenylalanine or tryptophan. The D gene is left open where the match is weak. Clone size is shown for a subset of rows, as once, few, many or a class of expanded clone.

d_call j_call clone_size v_call cdr3_aa cdr3_nt
TRBD1 TRBJ2-5 . TRBV7-2 CAGRFQGPGGQETQYF TGTGCCGGCAGGTTCCAGGGGCCAGGGGGCCAAGAGACCCAGTACTTC
. TRBJ2-1 . TRBV28 CASSLPHPGGMSYNEQFF TGTGCCAGCAGCCTCCCCCACCCAGGCGGGATGTCCTACAATGAGCAGTTCTTC
TRBD2 TRBJ2-1 . TRBV4-3 CASSGIAGYNEQFF TGCGCCAGCAGTGGGATAGCGGGCTACAATGAGCAGTTCTTC
TRBD2 TRBJ2-3 . TRBV7-3 CASSLNPNPGGGTDTQYF TGTGCCAGCAGCTTAAATCCGAATCCGGGGGGAGGCACAGATACGCAGTATTTT
TRBD1 TRBJ1-5 . TRBV19 CASSIDAGKTGSGLAYSNQPQHF TGTGCCAGTAGTATAGACGCTGGGAAGACAGGGTCGGGTCTGGCATATAGCAATCAGCCCCAGCATTTT
. TRBJ2-3 few TRBV25-1 CASSELRDTDTQYF TGTGCCAGCAGTGAATTACGGGACACAGATACGCAGTATTTT
TRBD2 TRBJ2-3 . TRBV28 CATYFIRVLAGPTDTQYF TGTGCCACCTACTTTATTAGGGTGTTAGCGGGACCAACAGATACGCAGTATTTT
TRBD2 TRBJ2-1 few TRBV4-3 CASSPAAGGYNEQFF TGCGCCAGCAGCCCCGCTGCGGGGGGCTACAATGAGCAGTTCTTC
. TRBJ1-5 once TRBV27 CASSQQATVYCNQPQHF TGTGCCAGCAGTCAACAGGCGACGGTATATTGCAATCAGCCCCAGCATTTT
. TRBJ2-4 many TRBV6-2/TRBV6-3 CASSYEGGDKNIQYF TGTGCCAGCAGTTACGAAGGGGGAGACAAAAACATTCAGTACTTC
. TRBJ1-1 many TRBV11-2 CASSLRGDSAFF TGTGCCAGCAGCTTACGAGGGGATTCGGCTTTCTTT
. TRBJ2-7 many TRBV12-3/TRBV12-4 CASSFSEDRSYEQYF TGTGCCAGCAGTTTCTCGGAGGACCGCTCCTACGAGCAGTACTTC
TRBD1 TRBJ1-4 many TRBV4-3 CASSQRTGETEKLFF TGCGCCAGCAGCCAGCGGACAGGGGAAACTGAAAAACTGTTTTTT
TRBD1 TRBJ2-3 many TRBV7-2 CASSPGTVTDTQYF TGTGCCAGCAGCCCAGGGACAGTCACAGATACGCAGTATTTT
. TRBJ1-3 . TRBV19 CASSISDGPSGNTIYF TGTGCCAGTAGTATATCAGACGGACCTTCTGGAAACACCATATATTTT
. TRBJ1-4 few TRBV2 CASSEWAYEKLFF TGTGCCAGCAGTGAATGGGCCTATGAAAAACTGTTTTTT
. TRBJ2-7 . TRBV13 CASSLGTGSTYEQYF TGTGCCAGCAGCTTAGGGACCGGGTCAACCTACGAGCAGTACTTC
. TRBJ2-7 . TRBV6-2/TRBV6-3 CASSDFAEGEQYF TGTGCCAGCAGTGACTTTGCGGAGGGCGAGCAGTACTTC
. TRBJ2-1 . TRBV2 CASIASPSSYNEQFF TGTGCCAGCATTGCAAGCCCAAGCTCCTACAATGAGCAGTTCTTC
. TRBJ1-5 . TRBV13 CASSTGPSNQPQHF TGTGCCAGCAGCACAGGTCCAAGCAATCAGCCCCAGCATTTT
TRBD1 TRBJ2-5 . TRBV11-2 CASSLWDSPQEPQYF TGTGCCAGCAGCTTATGGGACAGCCCCCAAGAGCCCCAGTACTTC
. TRBJ1-1 few TRBV28 CASSPYRENTEAFF TGTGCCAGCAGTCCCTACAGGGAGAACACTGAAGCTTTCTTT
. TRBJ1-5 . TRBV28 CASGWMDNQPQHF TGTGCCAGCGGTTGGATGGATAATCAGCCCCAGCATTTT
. TRBJ2-1 . TRBV27 CASIPIGTDNEQFF TGTGCCAGCATCCCCATCGGGACTGACAATGAGCAGTTCTTC
TRBD1 TRBJ1-1 . TRBV2 CAIQGRTDLMNTEAFF TGTGCCATACAGGGGAGGACAGATCTAATGAACACTGAAGCTTTCTTT
. TRBJ2-1 . TRBV7-6 CASSLSLAYNEQFF TGTGCCAGCAGCTTAAGCCTAGCTTACAATGAGCAGTTCTTC
TRBD2 TRBJ2-3 few TRBV28 CASSFGGSYSDTQYF TGTGCCAGCAGTTTTGGCGGGAGTTACTCAGATACGCAGTATTTT
. TRBJ1-5 few TRBV4-2 CASSQDRTGNQPQHF TGTGCCAGCAGCCAAGATCGGACTGGCAATCAGCCCCAGCATTTT
TRBD1 TRBJ2-7 . TRBV5-6 CASSSTDRHNNEQYF TGTGCCAGCAGCTCTACGGACAGGCATAACAACGAGCAGTACTTC
. TRBJ2-3 . TRBV27 CASSLSQARTDTQYF TGTGCCAGCAGTTTATCTCAGGCGCGTACAGATACGCAGTATTTT
. TRBJ2-3 few TRBV10-3 CAISEVWQAFTDTQYF TGTGCCATCAGTGAGGTATGGCAGGCCTTCACAGATACGCAGTATTTT
. TRBJ1-1 many TRBV28 CASSLSAVGAYTEAFF TGTGCCAGCAGTTTATCGGCGGTTGGGGCATACACTGAAGCTTTCTTT
. TRBJ2-1 . TRBV28 CASSSLRDNPYNEQFF TGTGCCAGCAGTTCTCTCCGGGACAATCCTTACAATGAGCAGTTCTTC
. TRBJ2-2 . TRBV29-1 CSVEEWTKAGELFF TGCAGCGTTGAAGAGTGGACAAAGGCCGGGGAGCTGTTTTTT
. TRBJ1-5 few TRBV5-6 CASSWGTGQPQHF TGTGCCAGCAGCTGGGGGACCGGGCAGCCCCAGCATTTT
TRBD2 TRBJ2-3 few TRBV7-8 CASSSLADASTDTQYF TGTGCCAGCAGCTCACTAGCGGACGCTAGTACAGATACGCAGTATTTT
TRBD2 TRBJ2-1 . TRBV7-8 CASSLLMREGPRHEQFF TGTGCCAGCAGCTTATTGATGCGGGAGGGCCCTAGACATGAGCAGTTCTTC
. TRBJ1-2 few TRBV12-3/TRBV12-4 CASSFIGASGYTF TGTGCCAGCAGTTTCATCGGGGCTTCGGGCTACACCTTC
. TRBJ2-7 . TRBV11-2 CASSLGPPGEQYF TGTGCCAGCAGCTTAGGGCCGCCCGGGGAGCAGTACTTC
. TRBJ2-7 . TRBV5-5 CASSLYSGSYEQYF TGTGCCAGCAGCTTGTACTCGGGGTCCTACGAGCAGTACTTC
TRBD2 TRBJ2-7 few TRBV27 CASSLSASGHSSYEQYF TGTGCCAGCAGTTTATCGGCTAGCGGGCACAGCTCCTACGAGCAGTACTTC
. TRBJ1-5 . TRBV6-2/TRBV6-3 CASTPTAPGPQHF TGTGCCAGCACCCCGACAGCGCCAGGGCCCCAGCATTTT
. TRBJ2-2 . TRBV12-3/TRBV12-4 CASKKPGRYTGELFF TGTGCCAGCAAAAAGCCGGGACGGTACACCGGGGAGCTGTTTTTT
. TRBJ1-5 . TRBV28 CASSWSGPQHF TGTGCCAGCAGTTGGTCGGGGCCCCAGCATTTT
TRBD2 TRBJ2-3 . TRBV4-3 CASSQEGLAGDTQYF TGCGCCAGCAGCCAAGAGGGCCTAGCGGGAGATACGCAGTATTTT
TRBD1 TRBJ1-6 once TRBV7-4 CAGSGRDSPSPLHF TGTGCCGGCAGCGGTCGGGACAGCCCCTCGCCCCTCCACTTT
. TRBJ2-7 . TRBV28 CASSSGPPLEQYF TGTGCCAGCAGTTCGGGACCCCCTCTCGAGCAGTACTTC
TRBD1 TRBJ2-7 . TRBV11-2 CASSFGDSLYEQYF TGTGCCAGCAGCTTTGGGGACAGCCTCTACGAGCAGTACTTC